This is a list of T cell receptor beta chains from one sample in a study of regulatory T cells. The table came from immunoSEQ multiplex PCR; TCRdb's copy has only in-frame clones and leaves some out. The sample holds some 29,000 clones, approximately 90% seen once. Source material: conventional CD4+ T cells sorted from blood. The receptors come from a person under 30 with CD3G deficiency. CDR3s leave out the opening cysteine and the closing phenylalanine or tryptophan.

j_call v_call cdr3_aa
TRBJ2-2 TRBV5-1 ASSSGGLNTGELF
TRBJ2-7 TRBV28 ASSSSSYEQY
TRBJ2-3 TRBV11-2 ASSWRVTDTQY
TRBJ2-3 TRBV5-1 ASRDRSTDTQY
TRBJ2-7 TRBV6-6 ASSGNAYEQY
TRBJ2-3 TRBV4-3 ASSQGILTGPPSTDTQY
TRBJ2-1 TRBV19 ASSPDYRRQF
NA TRBV7-2 ASRSALSSYEQY
TRBJ2-5 TRBV29-1 SGVRGQETQY
TRBJ2-1 TRBV7-2 ASSYQGTPQF
TRBJ1-2 TRBV28 ASSSGQGTGSYT
TRBJ2-7 TRBV14 ASSQARVEQY
TRBJ2-5 TRBV18 ASSPGGTQY
TRBJ2-7 TRBV6-1 ASREGSYEQY
TRBJ2-7 TRBV6-1 ASSETGGEQY
TRBJ2-7 TRBV4-1 ASSQGTYPYEQY
TRBJ1-2 TRBV5-6 ASSSLTTGVAYGYT
TRBJ2-5 TRBV10-3 AISRGRGDQAAQY